The next 14 T cell receptor beta chains were all read from a single sample in a study of T cells in Graves' hyperthyroidism and ophthalmopathy. Using RNA transcripts as the source, TCR beta CDR3 regions were amplified. First-round RT-PCR targeting the TCR CDR3 was performed with the HTBI primer set. TCRdb ran MiXCR on the multiplex PCR reads and lists one entry per CDR3 protein. Among a few hundred thousand distinct CDR3 sequences listed, about 18% were seen once. The sequencing input was blood. These receptors all come from a man younger than 35 with Graves' ophthalmopathy.

This clonotype was seen ten or more times. The chain is built from TRBV5-1 and TRBJ2-7, with a tentative D call TRBD1 (6 bases). Germline CDR1 is SGHRS and CDR2 is YFSETQ. Trimming left V 4 bases short and J 0 bases short, with 14 bases between. The CDR3 contains 15 residues. The CDR3 sequence is CASSLRDTSSYEQYF. The CDR3 nucleotides are TGCGCCAGCAGCCTCCGGGACACGAGCTCCTACGAGCAGTACTTC.

This clonotype was observed many times. The chain carries TRBV15 and TRBJ2-1; possible D gene TRBD1, 6 bases. The CDR3 is 16 amino acids. The V end lost 4 bases, the J end lost 8 bases, and 21 bases lay between the germline ends. CDR1 LNHNV and CDR2 YYDKDF come from the germline V gene (reference sequence). In DNA form, the CDR3 reads TGTGCCACCAGCATTGATGGGGGCCAAGGTTGGGATGAGCAGTTCTTC. It encodes CATSIDGGQGWDEQFF.

This clonotype was found many times. The V call is TRBV3-1, the J call TRBJ2-3, with no clear D. Trimming removed 4 bases from V and 6 bases from J, with 17 bases in between. In germline, CDR1 is LGHDT, CDR2 YNNKEL (reference sequence). This CDR3 spans 15 amino acids. The CDR3 DNA is TGTGCCAGCAGCCTAACTTCGTCCAGTGGGGATACGCAGTATTTT. Protein sequence: CASSLTSSSGDTQYF.

This clonotype was detected ten times or more. The chain links TRBV3-1 to TRBJ2-4; 8 bases align to TRBD1. Trimming took 1 base from V and 12 from J; bases not matched to a gene: 5. Germline assignment: CDR1 LGHDT and CDR2 YNNKEL (reference sequence). The CDR3 length is 13 residues. CDR3 nucleotides: TGTGCCAGCAGCCAAGGGACAGGGAGGTCTCAGTACTTC. As protein: CASSQGTGRSQYF.

The chain uses TRBV4-1 and TRBJ1-2, with D maybe TRBD1 (6 bases). The CDR3 length is 15 residues. Trimming pared 4 bases from V and 8 bases from J, leaving 20 bases between. Germline values: CDR1 MGHRA, CDR2 YSYEKL. CDR3 region: CASSPEVTGLWGYTF. CDR3 in DNA: TGCGCCAGCAGCCCAGAGGTTACAGGGCTCTGGGGCTACACCTTC.

The chain links TRBV7-9 to TRBJ2-1; D possibly corresponds to TRBD2 (7 bases). The CDR3 covers 15 residues. The V and J ends lost 4 bases and 6 bases respectively, with 16 bases between them. Germline values: CDR1 SEHNR, CDR2 FQNEAQ (reference sequence). The DNA of the CDR3 is TGTGCCAGCAGCTCAGTCGGGGGGCGCATCAATGAGCAGTTCTTC. Translation gives CASSSVGGRINEQFF.

This clonotype was seen at least ten times. The gene calls are TRBV28 and TRBJ1-1; TRBD1 matches at 7 bases. Germline CDR1 reads MDHEN; CDR2 reads SYDVKM. The junction had 6 bases not matched to a gene; V was cut back by 5 bases and J by 3 bases. The CDR3 covers 14 residues. CDR3 in amino acids: CASSLGQDHTEAFF. Here the CDR3 DNA reads TGTGCCAGCAGTCTAGGACAGGATCACACTGAAGCTTTCTTT.

This clonotype was detected many times. V and J are TRBV25-1 and TRBJ1-1; no definite D call. Trimming removed 5 bases at V and 0 bases at J, with 13 bases between. The CDR3 covers 15 residues. Germline CDR1 is MGHDK and CDR2 is SYGVNS. The chain's CDR3 is CASSPKGSVNTEAFF. CDR3 in DNA: TGTGCCAGCAGTCCCAAAGGGTCGGTGAACACTGAAGCTTTCTTT.

The sample holds many counts of this clonotype. The rearrangement joins TRBV5-8 to TRBJ2-1, with D possibly matching TRBD1 (6 bases). The CDR3 is 16 residues long. Between the trimmed V and J ends, which lost 0 bases and 2 bases, there was a span of 12 bases. Germline V CDR1 and CDR2: SGHTS, YDEGEE. The CDR3 is CASSLAPDSTYNEQFF. The CDR3 DNA is TGTGCCAGCAGCTTGGCCCCGGACAGTACCTACAATGAGCAGTTCTTC.

The CDR3 here is CASTVGGGGTEAFF. The DNA of the CDR3 is TGCGCCAGCACCGTGGGGGGGGGGGGCACTGAAGCTTTCTTT. V usage is TRBV5-1 and J usage is TRBJ1-1, with a tentative D call TRBD1 (5 bases). Germline V gives CDR1 SGHRS, CDR2 YFSETQ. V was trimmed by 6 bases and J by 4 bases, leaving 16 bases between them. This CDR3 has 14 amino acids.

This clonotype appeared many times. This chain connects TRBV5-1 to TRBJ2-7, with a possible D match to TRBD1 (6 bases). The germline V gene encodes CDR1 SGHRS and CDR2 YFSETQ. CDR3 size: 14 residues. The germline V and J ends were trimmed by 3 bases and 4 bases, with 14 bases remaining between them. The CDR3 coding sequence is TGCGCCAGCAGCTACGGAAAAGGGGGATACGAGCAGTACTTC. This codes for CASSYGKGGYEQYF.

This clonotype has a count of ten or more. The chain has TRBV9 and TRBJ1-1; 8 bases fit TRBD1. Trimming removed 6 bases from V and 4 bases from J; junction bases left unmatched: 11. There are 15 residues in the CDR3. Per the germline V gene, CDR1 is SGDLS and CDR2 is YYNGEE. The DNA of the CDR3 is TGTGCCAGCAACCGACAGGGGCAGGGCGTCACTGAAGCTTTCTTT. It is translated as CASNRQGQGVTEAFF.

In its sample, this clonotype was seen a few times. The J gene is TRBJ2-3, the V gene TRBV2, with D possibly being TRBD2 (5 bases). CDR1 and CDR2 (germline): SNHLY, FYNNEI. CDR3 length: 15 residues. Trimming took 5 bases from V and 4 from J, leaving 16 bases between them. The CDR3: CASSLSWDSADTQYF. In nucleotides, the CDR3 is TGTGCCAGCAGTTTATCGTGGGATAGCGCAGATACGCAGTATTTT.

This clonotype has at least ten counts. V usage is TRBV6-1 and J usage is TRBJ1-2, with 10 bases lining up with TRBD1. Germline V gene sequence: CDR1 MNHNS, CDR2 SASEGT. V lost 6 bases, J lost 4 bases, and 8 bases stayed unmatched. The CDR3 consists of 15 residues. The CDR3 sequence is CASSKDRGRAYGYTF. Written as DNA, the CDR3 is TGTGCCAGCAGCAAAGACAGGGGGCGCGCCTATGGCTACACCTTC.